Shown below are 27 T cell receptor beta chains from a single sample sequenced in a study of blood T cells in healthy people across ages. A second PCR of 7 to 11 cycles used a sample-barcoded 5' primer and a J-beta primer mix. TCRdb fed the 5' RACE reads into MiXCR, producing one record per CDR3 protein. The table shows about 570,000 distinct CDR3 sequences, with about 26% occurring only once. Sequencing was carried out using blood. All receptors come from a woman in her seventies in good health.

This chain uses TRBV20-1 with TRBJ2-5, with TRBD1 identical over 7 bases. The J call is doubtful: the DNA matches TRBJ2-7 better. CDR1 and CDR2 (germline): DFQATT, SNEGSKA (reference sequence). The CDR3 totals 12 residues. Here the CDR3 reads CSALGQDDEQYF. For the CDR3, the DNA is TGCAGTGCCCTTGGACAGGACGACGAGCAGTACTTC.

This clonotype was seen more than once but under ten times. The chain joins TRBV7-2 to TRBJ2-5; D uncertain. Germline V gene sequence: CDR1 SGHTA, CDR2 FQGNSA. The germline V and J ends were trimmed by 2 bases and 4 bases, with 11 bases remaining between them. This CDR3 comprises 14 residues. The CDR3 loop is CASSLLGSRETQYF. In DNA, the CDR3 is TGTGCCAGCAGCTTACTGGGCTCCCGAGAGACCCAGTACTTC.

The chain's CDR3 is CASRRTSGGAIDTQYF. DNA of the CDR3: TGTGCCAGCAGAAGAACTAGCGGGGGGGCTATAGATACGCAGTATTTT. This chain uses TRBV6-2 or TRBV6-3 with TRBJ2-3, with TRBD2 identical over 13 bases. The CDR3 is 16 residues long. V lost 6 bases and J lost 5; bases outside the gene matches: 8. The germline V gene encodes CDR1 MNHEY and CDR2 SVGEGT.

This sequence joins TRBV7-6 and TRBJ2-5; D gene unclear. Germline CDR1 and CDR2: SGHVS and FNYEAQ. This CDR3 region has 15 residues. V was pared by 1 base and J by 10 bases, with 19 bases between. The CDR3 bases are TGTGCCAGCAGCTTAGAAGGGCTTGTAAAGGGAAGCCAGTACTTC. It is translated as CASSLEGLVKGSQYF.

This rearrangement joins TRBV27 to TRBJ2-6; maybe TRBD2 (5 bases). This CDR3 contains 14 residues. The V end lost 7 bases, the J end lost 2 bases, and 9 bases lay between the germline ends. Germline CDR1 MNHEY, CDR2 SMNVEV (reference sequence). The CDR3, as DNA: TGTGCCAGCAAACTAGAGCCTGGGGCCAACGTCCTGACTTTC. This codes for CASKLEPGANVLTF.

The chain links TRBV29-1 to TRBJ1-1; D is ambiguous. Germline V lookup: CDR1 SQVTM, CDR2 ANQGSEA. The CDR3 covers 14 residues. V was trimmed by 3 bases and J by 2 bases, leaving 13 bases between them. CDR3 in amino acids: CSVEWVGRNTEAFF. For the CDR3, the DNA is TGCAGCGTTGAGTGGGTGGGTAGAAACACTGAAGCTTTCTTT.

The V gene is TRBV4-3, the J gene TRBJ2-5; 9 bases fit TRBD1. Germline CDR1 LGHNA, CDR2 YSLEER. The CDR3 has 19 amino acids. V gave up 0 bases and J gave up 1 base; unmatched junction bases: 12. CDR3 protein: CASSQDGGTGYGSQETQYF. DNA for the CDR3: TGCGCCAGCAGCCAAGATGGCGGGACAGGGTACGGGAGCCAAGAGACCCAGTACTTC.

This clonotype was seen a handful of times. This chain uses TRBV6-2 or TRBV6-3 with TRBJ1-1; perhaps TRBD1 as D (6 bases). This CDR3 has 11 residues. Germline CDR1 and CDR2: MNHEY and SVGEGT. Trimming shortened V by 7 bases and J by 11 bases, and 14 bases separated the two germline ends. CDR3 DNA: TGTGCCAGCACGGAGTTGGGGGCTGCTTTCTTT. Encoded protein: CASTELGAAFF.

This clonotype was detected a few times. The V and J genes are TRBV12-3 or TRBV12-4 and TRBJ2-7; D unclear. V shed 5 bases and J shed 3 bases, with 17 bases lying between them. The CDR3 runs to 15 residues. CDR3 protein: CASSLPLDGIYEQYF. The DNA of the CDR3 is TGTGCCAGCAGTCTCCCCCTGGACGGAATCTACGAGCAGTACTTC.

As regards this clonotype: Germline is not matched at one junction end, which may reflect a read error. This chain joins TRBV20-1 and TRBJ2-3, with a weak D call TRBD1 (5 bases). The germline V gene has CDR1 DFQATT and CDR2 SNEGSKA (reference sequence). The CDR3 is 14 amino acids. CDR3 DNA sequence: TGCAATGCTGTCTATCAGGGTAGCACAGATACGCAGTATTTT. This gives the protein CNAVYQGSTDTQYF.

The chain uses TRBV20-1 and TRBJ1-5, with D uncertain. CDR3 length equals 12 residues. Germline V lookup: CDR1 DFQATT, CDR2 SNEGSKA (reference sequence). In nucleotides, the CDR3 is TGCGGGTCGCCGTGCCGGAATCAGCCCCAGCATTTT. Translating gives CGSPCRNQPQHF.

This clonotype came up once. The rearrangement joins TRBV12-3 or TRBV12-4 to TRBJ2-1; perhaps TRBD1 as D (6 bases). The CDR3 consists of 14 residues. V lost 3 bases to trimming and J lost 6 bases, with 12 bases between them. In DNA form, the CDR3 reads TGTGCCAGCAGTTTTGGACAGCGAGCCAATGAGCAGTTCTTC. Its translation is CASSFGQRANEQFF.

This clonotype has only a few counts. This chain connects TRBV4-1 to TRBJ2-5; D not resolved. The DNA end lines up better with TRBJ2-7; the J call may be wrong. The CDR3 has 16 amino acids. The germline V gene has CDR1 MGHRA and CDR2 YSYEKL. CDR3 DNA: TGCGCCAGCAGCCGAGACCTTATAAGGAGCTCCTACGAGCAGTACTTC. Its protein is CASSRDLIRSSYEQYF.

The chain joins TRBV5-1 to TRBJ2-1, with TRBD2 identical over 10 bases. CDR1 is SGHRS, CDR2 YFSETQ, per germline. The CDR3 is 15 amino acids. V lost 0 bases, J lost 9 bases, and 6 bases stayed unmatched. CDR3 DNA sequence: TGCGCCAGCAGCTTGGGAGCGGGGGGGCCCGGTGAGCAGTTCTTC. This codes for CASSLGAGGPGEQFF.

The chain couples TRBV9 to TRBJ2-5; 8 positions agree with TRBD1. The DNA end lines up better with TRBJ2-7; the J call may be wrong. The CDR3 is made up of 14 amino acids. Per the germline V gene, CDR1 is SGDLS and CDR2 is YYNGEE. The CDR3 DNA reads TGTGCCAGCAGCGTACGACAGGGGTTCAACGAGCAGTACTTC. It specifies CASSVRQGFNEQYF.

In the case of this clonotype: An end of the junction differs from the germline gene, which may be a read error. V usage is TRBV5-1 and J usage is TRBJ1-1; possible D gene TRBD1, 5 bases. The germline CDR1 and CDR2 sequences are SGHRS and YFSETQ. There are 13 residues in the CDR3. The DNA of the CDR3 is TGCGCCGGCAGCTTAACGGGGCAGGGTGAAGCTTTCTTT. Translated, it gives CAGSLTGQGEAFF.

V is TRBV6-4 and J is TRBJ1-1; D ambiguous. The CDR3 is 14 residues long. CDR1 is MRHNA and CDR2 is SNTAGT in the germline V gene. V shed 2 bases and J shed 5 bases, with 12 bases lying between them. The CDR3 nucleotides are TGTGCCAGCAGTGACCTCTCGGGCGGGACTGAAGCTTTCTTT. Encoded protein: CASSDLSGGTEAFF.

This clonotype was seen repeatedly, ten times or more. CDR3: CAISGEQGSYEQYF. For the CDR3, the DNA is TGTGCCATCAGTGGTGAACAGGGGTCCTACGAGCAGTACTTC. This chain connects TRBV10-3 to TRBJ2-7; 7 bases align to TRBD1. CDR3 length: 14 amino acids. The junction had 4 bases not matched to a gene; V was cut back by 4 bases and J by 1 base. CDR1 is ENHRY and CDR2 is SYGVKD in the germline V gene.

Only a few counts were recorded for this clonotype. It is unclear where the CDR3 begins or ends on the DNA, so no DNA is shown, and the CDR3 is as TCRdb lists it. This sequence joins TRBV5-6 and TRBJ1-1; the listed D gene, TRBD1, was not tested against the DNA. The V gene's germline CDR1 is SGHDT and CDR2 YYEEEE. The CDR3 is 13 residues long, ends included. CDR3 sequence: CASKFGPGAEAFF.

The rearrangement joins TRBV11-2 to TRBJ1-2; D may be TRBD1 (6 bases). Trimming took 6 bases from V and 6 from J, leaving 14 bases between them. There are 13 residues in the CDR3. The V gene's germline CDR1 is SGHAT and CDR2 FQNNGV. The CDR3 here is CASSIQGSDGYTF. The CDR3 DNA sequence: TGTGCCAGCAGTATACAGGGTAGTGATGGCTACACCTTC.

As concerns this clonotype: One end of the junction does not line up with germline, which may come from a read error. The CDR3 spells CASSLMGGLANYGHTF. The CDR3 DNA sequence: TGTGCCAGCAGTTTAATGGGGGGCTTAGCTAACTATGGCCACACCTTC. The chain uses TRBV27 and TRBJ1-2; weak D call: TRBD1 (6 bases). CDR1 is MNHEY and CDR2 is SMNVEV in the germline V gene (reference sequence). The CDR3 runs to 16 residues.

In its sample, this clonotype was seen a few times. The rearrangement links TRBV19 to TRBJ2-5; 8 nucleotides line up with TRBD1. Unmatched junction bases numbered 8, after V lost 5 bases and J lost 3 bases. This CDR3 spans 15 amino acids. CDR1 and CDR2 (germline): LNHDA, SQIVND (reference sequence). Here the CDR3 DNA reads TGTGCCAGTAGTTACCCTACAGGGGGTGAAGAGACCCAGTACTTC. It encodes CASSYPTGGEETQYF. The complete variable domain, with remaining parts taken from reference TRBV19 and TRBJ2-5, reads DGGITQSPKYLFRKEGQNVTLSCEQNLNHDAMYWYRQDPGQGLRLIYYSQIVNDFQKGDIAEGYSVSREKKESFPLTVTSAQKNPTAFYLCASSYPTGGEETQYFGPGTRLLVL.

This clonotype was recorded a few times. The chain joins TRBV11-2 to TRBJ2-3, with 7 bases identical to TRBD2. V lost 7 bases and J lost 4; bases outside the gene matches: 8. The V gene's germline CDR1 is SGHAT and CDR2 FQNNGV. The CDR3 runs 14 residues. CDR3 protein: CASTLTRGADTQYF. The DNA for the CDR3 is TGTGCCAGCACGTTGACACGGGGGGCAGATACGCAGTATTTT.

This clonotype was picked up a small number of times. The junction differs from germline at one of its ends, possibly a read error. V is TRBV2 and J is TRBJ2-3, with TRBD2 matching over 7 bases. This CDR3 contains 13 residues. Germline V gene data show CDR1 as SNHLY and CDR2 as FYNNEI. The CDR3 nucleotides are TGCGCCAGCAGTGAGGGAGGGCTGGATACGCAGTATTTT. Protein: CASSEGGLDTQYF. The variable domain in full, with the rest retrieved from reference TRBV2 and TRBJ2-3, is EPEVTQTPSHQVTQMGQEVILRCVPISNHLYFYWYRQILGQKVEFLVSFYNNEISEKSEIFDDQFSVERPDGSNFTLKIRSTKLEDSAMYFCASSEGGLDTQYFGPGTRLTVL.

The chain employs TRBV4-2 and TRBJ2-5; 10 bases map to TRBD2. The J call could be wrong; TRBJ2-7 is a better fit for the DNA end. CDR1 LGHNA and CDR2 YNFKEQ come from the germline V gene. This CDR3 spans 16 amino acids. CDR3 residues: CASSPVLAGDSYEQYF. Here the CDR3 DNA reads TGTGCCAGCAGCCCAGTGCTAGCGGGGGACTCCTACGAGCAGTACTTC.

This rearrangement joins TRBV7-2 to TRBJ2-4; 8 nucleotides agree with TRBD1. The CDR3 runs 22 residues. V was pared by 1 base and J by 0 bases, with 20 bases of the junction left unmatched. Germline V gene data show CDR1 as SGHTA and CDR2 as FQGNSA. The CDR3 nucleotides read TGTGCCAGCAGCTTAGTCGCTGCCAGGGGGCAGATCCCCCGACTAGCCAAAAACATTCAGTACTTC. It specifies CASSLVAARGQIPRLAKNIQYF.

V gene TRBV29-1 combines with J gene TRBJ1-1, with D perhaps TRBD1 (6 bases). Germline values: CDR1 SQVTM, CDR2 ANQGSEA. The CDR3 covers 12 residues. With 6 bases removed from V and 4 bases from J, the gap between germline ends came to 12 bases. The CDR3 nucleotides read TGCAGCGTAGGACAGACCCCCACTGAAGCTTTCTTT. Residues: CSVGQTPTEAFF.